These 25 T cell receptor beta chains were sequenced from one sample in a study of T cell clusters in autoimmune cytopenias. One tube held mixed TRB-A and TRB-B primer pools for touch-down PCR. TCRdb processed the multiplex PCR reads again and assigns one entry to each CDR3 protein, with no DNA. The repertoire table contains 7,000 to 8,500 distinct CDR3 sequences. TRB was amplified from around 0.25 ug of peripheral blood genomic DNA per sample. Sequencing was done on a sample of peripheral blood. Receptor source: a human donor with an autoimmune cytopenia or autoimmune hepatitis (not recorded which).

This clonotype shows up as medium-sized by frequency. The CDR3 spells CASSYSVTGELFF. V usage is TRBV6-5 and J usage is TRBJ2-2. The V gene's germline CDR1 is MNHEY and CDR2 SVGAGI. The CDR3 has 13 amino acids.

This clonotype is labeled medium-sized based on frequency. This rearrangement joins TRBV6-1 to TRBJ2-7. The CDR3 covers 15 residues. Germline-derived CDR1 and CDR2 are MNHNS and SASEGT. CDR3 protein: CASSEGLAGIYEQYF.

This chain uses TRBV28 with TRBJ1-6; TCRdb selects TRBD1, and the lack of DNA leaves this call unchecked. The CDR3 is 14 residues long. Per the germline V gene, CDR1 is MDHEN and CDR2 is SYDVKM. The CDR3 protein is CASSLPRGHSPLHF.

The J gene is TRBJ2-7, the V gene TRBV6-5; the D call from TCRdb, TRBD2, cannot be confirmed without DNA. Germline V gene data show CDR1 as MNHEY and CDR2 as SVGAGI. This CDR3 comprises 16 residues. The chain's CDR3 is CASSRRTSPTAYEQYF.

The chain uses TRBV12-3 or TRBV12-4 and TRBJ1-1. The CDR3 runs 13 residues. CDR3 in amino acids: CASSLGVGTEAFF.

The V gene is TRBV6-2 or TRBV6-3, the J gene TRBJ1-2; TCRdb lists TRBD1, though no DNA is available to test this call. The CDR3 sequence is 13 residues long. CDR1 is MNHEY, CDR2 SVGEGT, per germline. CDR3 region: CASTRTGGTGYTF.

The chain uses TRBV7-3 and TRBJ2-1; the D call of TRBD2 rests on TCRdb alone, since no DNA is present to check it. Germline V gene data show CDR1 as SGHTA and CDR2 as FQGTGA. This CDR3 region has 17 residues. CDR3 sequence reads: CASSPLQTSGSPNEQFF.

The chain combines TRBV15 with TRBJ1-2; TCRdb returns TRBD1, unconfirmable since there is no DNA. In germline, CDR1 is LNHNV, CDR2 YYDKDF (reference sequence). The CDR3 covers 18 residues. The CDR3 region is CATSRSLRTVRLNYGYTF.

The chain has TRBV20-1 and TRBJ1-2; TCRdb's D gene call, TRBD1, goes unchecked for lack of DNA. This CDR3 comprises 16 residues. Per the germline V gene, CDR1 is DFQATT and CDR2 is SNEGSKA (reference sequence). The CDR3 protein is CSADRNLAGIAYGYTF.

V gene TRBV12-3 or TRBV12-4 combines with J gene TRBJ2-2. CDR3 size: 13 residues. The CDR3 is CASGSYGIGELFF.

The genes are TRBV10-3 and TRBJ1-1. Germline CDR1 ENHRY, CDR2 SYGVKD. This CDR3 is 16 amino acids long. Here the CDR3 reads CAISESGARVNTEAFF.

V and J are TRBV10-3 and TRBJ2-7. Germline values: CDR1 ENHRY, CDR2 SYGVKD. CDR3 length: 14 amino acids. The CDR3 is CAISEGQGTYEQYF.

V usage is TRBV12-3 or TRBV12-4 and J usage is TRBJ1-5; the TCRdb D gene call, TRBD1, has no DNA to confirm it. This CDR3 comprises 15 residues. CDR3 loop: CASSLQGASNQPQHF.

V usage is TRBV18 and J usage is TRBJ2-1; TCRdb reports TRBD1, a call that lacks DNA to check it against. The CDR3 consists of 14 residues. Germline CDR1 and CDR2: KGHSH and LQKENI. CDR3 region: CASSPLKGAKGQFF.

This clonotype registers medium-sized by frequency. This sequence joins TRBV7-2 and TRBJ1-2; TCRdb's assignment of TRBD1 cannot be checked, as there is no DNA. Germline values: CDR1 SGHTA, CDR2 FQGNSA. CDR3 length: 15 amino acids. This chain's CDR3 is CASSSLDRGGYGYTF.

This clonotype is classed as medium-sized by frequency. The rearrangement joins TRBV30 to TRBJ2-2; TCRdb gives TRBD1 as the D gene, but with no DNA this cannot be confirmed. Germline CDR1 reads GTSNPN; CDR2 reads SVGIG (reference sequence). The CDR3 extends over 14 amino acids. CDR3 region: CAWSVWGGTGELFF.

According to its frequency, this clonotype is medium-sized. The V gene is TRBV6-5, the J gene TRBJ1-1; with no DNA, the TCRdb D assignment of TRBD1 cannot be verified. Germline V gene sequence: CDR1 MNHEY, CDR2 SVGAGI. CDR3 length: 14 residues. CDR3 residues: CASSIDRGIREAFF.

This chain connects TRBV6-1 to TRBJ2-7; absent DNA, TCRdb's TRBD1 call cannot be checked. CDR3 length: 17 amino acids. Germline lookup yields CDR1 MNHNS and CDR2 SASEGT. The CDR3 sequence: CASRPLPGQDRLRGQYF.

The chain joins TRBV7-9 to TRBJ1-2; TCRdb's D call of TRBD1 is untestable without DNA. This CDR3 has 15 amino acids. The germline gives CDR1 SEHNR, CDR2 FQNEAQ (reference sequence). CDR3: CASSLRGGTGEGYTF.

The J gene is TRBJ1-4, the V gene TRBV18. CDR3 size: 13 residues. Germline V CDR1 and CDR2: KGHSH, LQKENI. CDR3 amino acids: CASSPVGGEKLFF.

The chain couples TRBV6-4 to TRBJ2-2; TCRdb's D call, TRBD2, is unchecked because there is no DNA. CDR1 is MRHNA, CDR2 SNTAGT, per germline. The CDR3 runs 15 residues. The chain's CDR3 is CASSVSGANTGELFF.

The V call is TRBV11-2, the J call TRBJ2-5; the D call from TCRdb, TRBD2, cannot be confirmed without DNA. This CDR3 has 14 residues. Germline CDR1 is SGHAT and CDR2 is FQNNGV. CDR3 residues: CASSFGPGGETQYF. Filled out from reference TRBV11-2 and TRBJ2-5, the complete variable domain reads EAGVAQSPRYKIIEKRQSVAFWCNPISGHATLYWYQQILGQGPKLLIQFQNNGVVDDSQLPKDRFSAERLKGVDSTLKIQPAKLEDSAVYLCASSFGPGGETQYFGPGTRLLVL.

V usage is TRBV20-1 and J usage is TRBJ1-5; TCRdb calls TRBD1, which cannot be checked without DNA. The CDR3 extends over 16 amino acids. Per the germline V gene, CDR1 is DFQATT and CDR2 is SNEGSKA (reference sequence). CDR3 protein: CSARDQGQGDNQPQHF.

The rearrangement joins TRBV2 to TRBJ2-7; checking the TCRdb D call of TRBD1 is not possible without DNA. CDR1 and CDR2 (germline): SNHLY, FYNNEI. This CDR3 contains 14 residues. CDR3 in amino acids: CASRPYRVGYEQYF.

In terms of frequency, this clonotype is medium-sized. The V and J genes are TRBV20-1 and TRBJ2-3; TCRdb proposes TRBD2, but this gene call is untestable without DNA. The CDR3 extends over 17 amino acids. In germline, CDR1 is DFQATT, CDR2 SNEGSKA (reference sequence). The CDR3 sequence is CSANTGTSGGAGDTQYF.